These 25 T cell receptor beta chains share one sample of origin, sequenced in a study of technical replicates of blood from a handful of donors. Using immunoSEQ multiplex PCR, the repertoire was profiled, and TCRdb retains in-frame clones only, with some absent. The sample lists about 68,000 clones, about 97% seen once, with about 0.24% in the top ten. Sequenced: T cells isolated from PBMCs. The receptors derive from a human donor in good health.

The chain has TRBV13 and TRBJ2-5, with a tentative D call TRBD1 (5 bases). Trimming cost V 2 bases and J 5 bases, with 15 bases left between them. Germline V gene sequence: CDR1 PRHDT, CDR2 FYEKMQ (reference sequence). The CDR3 sequence is 15 residues long. In nucleotides, the CDR3 is TGTGCCAGCAGCTTAAGGGGAAATAGTAAGGAGACCCAGTACTTC. This sequence encodes CASSLRGNSKETQYF.

This sequence joins TRBV2 and TRBJ2-2; TRBD1 aligns across 8 bases. V lost 7 bases, J lost 6 bases, and 10 bases stayed unmatched. The CDR3 extends over 15 amino acids. Germline CDR1 reads SNHLY; CDR2 reads FYNNEI. For the CDR3, the DNA is TGTGCCAGCAACGTGGCAGGGGGCGCCGCCGGGGAGCTGTTTTTT. It yields the protein CASNVAGGAAGELFF.

This clone has just one count. This chain connects TRBV19 to TRBJ2-6; 11 bases fit TRBD2. The CDR3 consists of 19 residues. Per germline, CDR1 LNHDA and CDR2 SQIVND (reference sequence). V shed 2 bases and J 0 bases; nucleotides not matched to a gene: 6. CDR3 in DNA: TGTGCCAGTAGTATAACTAGCGGGAGTAGGTCCTCTGGGGCCAACGTCCTGACTTTC. Protein product: CASSITSGSRSSGANVLTF.

The V call is TRBV30, the J call TRBJ1-5; D perhaps matches TRBD1 (5 bases). Between the trimmed V and J ends, which lost 5 bases and 7 bases, there was a span of 12 bases. This CDR3 is built from 12 residues. The germline gives CDR1 GTSNPN, CDR2 SVGIG (reference sequence). The CDR3 region is CAWGGGRQPQHF. In DNA, the CDR3 is TGTGCCTGGGGCGGGGGTCGGCAGCCCCAGCATTTT. Using reference TRBV30 and TRBJ1-5 for the parts outside the CDR3, the full variable domain is SQTIHQWPATLVQPVGSPLSLECTVEGTSNPNLYWYRQAAGRGLQLLFYSVGIGQISSEVPQNLSASRPQDRQFILSSKKLLLSDSGFYLCAWGGGRQPQHFGDGTRLSIL.

CDR3 sequence reads: CASSFGREVNEQFF. The CDR3 nucleotides are TGTGCCAGTTCGTTTGGGCGGGAGGTCAATGAGCAGTTCTTC. The chain combines TRBV28 with TRBJ2-1; 8 nucleotides line up with TRBD2. The CDR3 is made up of 14 amino acids. V gave up 9 bases and J gave up 6 bases; unmatched junction bases: 10. Germline lookup yields CDR1 MDHEN and CDR2 SYDVKM. Filled out from reference TRBV28 and TRBJ2-1, the complete variable domain reads DVKVTQSSRYLVKRTGEKVFLECVQDMDHENMFWYRQDPGLGLRLIYFSYDVKMKEKGDIPEGYSVSREKKERFSLILESASTNQTSMYLCASSFGREVNEQFFGPGTRLTVL.

The rearrangement links TRBV28 to TRBJ2-1; D possibly corresponds to TRBD1 (5 bases). Trimming left V 4 bases short and J 6 bases short, with 16 bases between. CDR1 MDHEN and CDR2 SYDVKM come from the germline V gene. The CDR3 extends over 15 amino acids. CDR3 bases: TGTGCCAGCAGTTGGGGCAACCAAAGGGGCAATGAGCAGTTCTTC. This codes for CASSWGNQRGNEQFF.

This chain uses TRBV4-1 with TRBJ2-7; 7 bases line up with TRBD2. CDR1 and CDR2 from the germline V gene are MGHRA and YSYEKL. This CDR3 spans 15 amino acids. J was trimmed by 4 bases and V by 2 bases; bases with no gene match: 8. CDR3 sequence (DNA): TGCGCCAGCAGCCAACAAGCGGGAACTCCGTACGAGCAGTACTTC. Amino acid sequence: CASSQQAGTPYEQYF.

Written as DNA, the CDR3 is TGTGCCAGCAGCTTAGGAACAGGGGGCCAGCCCCAGCATTTT. It is translated as CASSLGTGGQPQHF. This chain connects TRBV11-2 to TRBJ1-5, with 9 bases matching TRBD1. The CDR3 is made up of 14 amino acids. Germline V gene lookup returns CDR1 SGHAT and CDR2 FQNNGV. V dropped 1 base and J dropped 7; count of bases not matched to a gene: 2.

CDR3 in DNA: TGTGCCAGCAGCTTGATGCGTTCCTCCTACAATGAGCAGTTCTTC. Encoded protein: CASSLMRSSYNEQFF. The genes are TRBV5-4 and TRBJ2-1; D call uncertain. V lost 1 base to trimming and J lost 0 bases, with 8 bases between them. The CDR3 has 15 amino acids. The germline gives CDR1 SGHNT, CDR2 YYREEE (reference sequence).

The J gene is TRBJ1-1, the V gene TRBV19; D not certain. Looked up from germline, CDR1 is LNHDA and CDR2 is SQIVND (reference sequence). V was clipped by 2 bases and J by 5 bases, with 9 bases between them. The length of the CDR3 is 13 residues. In DNA form, the CDR3 reads TGTGCCAGTAGTATACCCTGGCAGACTGAAGCTTTCTTT. Translated: CASSIPWQTEAFF.

V is TRBV5-1 and J is TRBJ1-1, with 8 bases matching TRBD1. The CDR3 is 18 residues long. From germline, CDR1 is SGHRS and CDR2 YFSETQ. V gave up 4 bases and J gave up 0 bases; unmatched junction bases: 14. CDR3 sequence: CASSPGQGSVTMNTEAFF. In DNA, the CDR3 is TGCGCCAGCAGCCCCGGACAGGGATCCGTTACTATGAACACTGAAGCTTTCTTT.

The chain employs TRBV19 and TRBJ2-1; 11 bases fit TRBD2. Germline V gene data show CDR1 as LNHDA and CDR2 as SQIVND (reference sequence). The J segment lost 3 bases and the V segment lost 5 bases, leaving 9 bases of the junction unmatched. The CDR3 sequence is 17 residues long. CDR3 region: CASSLGLAEYHYNEQFF. In DNA form, the CDR3 reads TGTGCCAGTAGTTTGGGACTAGCGGAGTACCACTACAATGAGCAGTTCTTC.

The CDR3 region is CASSQGLDSGELFF. CDR3 nucleotide sequence: TGCGCCAGCAGCCAAGGACTAGATTCCGGGGAGCTGTTTTTT. This chain links TRBV4-3 with TRBJ2-2, with a tentative D call TRBD2 (6 bases). The CDR3 totals 14 residues. Trimming took off 1 base at V and 6 bases at J, with 9 bases between the two ends. The germline CDR1 and CDR2 sequences are LGHNA and YSLEER.

The CDR3 protein is CASSMGGTGQETQYF. The CDR3 DNA reads TGTGCCAGTAGTATGGGGGGGACGGGTCAAGAGACCCAGTACTTC. The V call is TRBV19, the J call TRBJ2-5, with TRBD2 matching 7 bases. The germline gives CDR1 LNHDA, CDR2 SQIVND (reference sequence). This CDR3 has 15 residues. The trim removed 3 bases at V and 2 bases at J, leaving 6 bases unmatched.

CDR3 nucleotides: TGTGCCAGCAGTCCAGACAGATCGAATGAAAAACTGTTTTTT. Translation: CASSPDRSNEKLFF. J is TRBJ1-4 and V is TRBV6-1, with a weak D call TRBD1 (5 bases). V shed 5 bases and J shed 5 bases, with 12 bases lying between them. The length of the CDR3 is 14 residues. Germline V lookup: CDR1 MNHNS, CDR2 SASEGT.

The V and J genes are TRBV6-5 and TRBJ1-5; 9 positions agree with TRBD1. The germline V gene has CDR1 MNHEY and CDR2 SVGAGI. This CDR3 comprises 15 residues. V lost 6 bases to trimming and J lost 4 bases; unmatched junction nucleotides: 7. The CDR3 region is CASRDTGGSNQPQHF. CDR3 DNA: TGTGCCAGCAGGGACACAGGGGGCAGTAATCAGCCCCAGCATTTT.

This rearrangement joins TRBV6-6 to TRBJ1-5; D ambiguous. This CDR3 spans 15 amino acids. The ends were cut back, 3 bases at V and 5 bases at J, with 14 bases in the middle. Germline V gene lookup returns CDR1 MNHNY and CDR2 SVGAGI (reference sequence). CDR3 region: CASSYRDPPDQPQHF. In DNA form, the CDR3 reads TGTGCCAGCAGTTATAGAGATCCTCCGGATCAGCCCCAGCATTTT.

The gene calls are TRBV28 and TRBJ1-1; maybe TRBD1 (5 bases). Between the trimmed V and J ends, which lost 2 bases and 4 bases, there was a span of 8 bases. Germline CDR1 and CDR2: MDHEN and SYDVKM. The CDR3 runs to 13 residues. The chain's CDR3 is CASSLRGSTEAFF. CDR3 DNA: TGTGCCAGCAGTTTAAGGGGTAGCACTGAAGCTTTCTTT.

The rearrangement uses TRBV13 and TRBJ2-7, with D tentatively TRBD2 (6 bases). The CDR3 consists of 14 residues. Germline lookup yields CDR1 PRHDT and CDR2 FYEKMQ (reference sequence). Trimming cost V 2 bases and J 5 bases, with 13 bases left between them. This CDR3 is CASSLRREIDEQYF. CDR3 coding DNA: TGTGCCAGCAGCTTACGGCGGGAAATAGACGAGCAGTACTTC. The full variable domain, in which reference TRBV13 and TRBJ2-7 provide the parts outside the CDR3, is AAGVIQSPRHLIKEKRETATLKCYPIPRHDTVYWYQQGPGQDPQFLISFYEKMQSDKGSIPDRFSAQQFSDYHSELNMSSLELGDSALYFCASSLRREIDEQYFGPGTRLTVT.

This clone was recorded once. V is TRBV27 and J is TRBJ2-7; possibly TRBD2 for D (6 bases). The V and J ends lost 10 bases and 0 bases respectively, with 16 bases between them. This CDR3 has 14 amino acids. Germline CDR1 reads MNHEY; CDR2 reads SMNVEV (reference sequence). CDR3 region: CAKTWDFSSYEQYF. The DNA of the CDR3 is TGTGCCAAAACCTGGGACTTCAGCTCCTACGAGCAGTACTTC.

The chain employs TRBV25-1 and TRBJ2-7; no clear D. With 7 bases removed from V and 0 bases from J, the gap between germline ends came to 10 bases. The V gene's germline CDR1 is MGHDK and CDR2 SYGVNS. This CDR3 region has 13 residues. This CDR3 reads CASTSVVSYEQYF. The CDR3 coding sequence is TGTGCCAGCACCTCAGTTGTCTCCTACGAGCAGTACTTC.

The chain links TRBV6-1 to TRBJ2-1, with 9 bases that match TRBD2. The length of the CDR3 is 14 residues. The J segment lost 4 bases and the V segment lost 5 bases, leaving 3 bases of the junction unmatched. CDR1 is MNHNS, CDR2 SASEGT, per germline. The CDR3 bases are TGTGCCAGCAGTCCTAGCGGGGCATACAATGAGCAGTTCTTC. This sequence encodes CASSPSGAYNEQFF.

This clone was seen just once. V and J are TRBV10-3 and TRBJ2-7; 7 bases are a match to TRBD1. The V gene's germline CDR1 is ENHRY and CDR2 SYGVKD. This CDR3 is 14 amino acids long. Trimming removed 5 bases from V and 2 bases from J; junction bases left unmatched: 6. This chain's CDR3 is CAISQQGQTYEQYF. The CDR3 DNA reads as TGTGCCATCAGTCAACAGGGGCAAACCTACGAGCAGTACTTC.

The J gene is TRBJ2-5, the V gene TRBV25-1; tentatively, D is TRBD1 (6 bases). CDR1 is MGHDK, CDR2 SYGVNS, per germline. The CDR3 runs 15 residues. Trimming cost V 0 bases and J 2 bases, with 10 bases left between them. CDR3: CASSEYKDRQETQYF. The CDR3, as DNA: TGTGCCAGCAGTGAATATAAGGACAGACAAGAGACCCAGTACTTC.

J is TRBJ2-7 and V is TRBV7-9; D gene unclear. V was clipped by 3 bases and J by 4 bases, with 7 bases between them. CDR3 size: 12 residues. CDR1 is SEHNR and CDR2 is FQNEAQ in the germline V gene (reference sequence). The CDR3 DNA sequence: TGTGCCAGCAGCTTCGGTCGATACGAGCAGTACTTC. Its protein product is CASSFGRYEQYF.